What follows is one T cell receptor (beta chain) and its context. Its antigen is still unknown. The sample belongs to a study of cytomegalovirus exposure and HLA in healthy donors. Study conclusions and caveats: It is likely that the observed cluster of highly shared sequence variants was a sequencing artifact. Common viral pathogens (according to a later analysis) appeared linked to several of the most significant clusters. Per a later analysis, under 20,000 TCR beta sequences showed association with HLA alleles at 0.05 false discovery rate.

Amplification used 60 Vbeta primers and 13 Jbeta primers. Original methodology: In a later analysis, about 9.9 million of about 80 million unique beta chains occurred in at least two donors. Using immunoSEQ multiplex PCR, the repertoire was profiled, and TCRdb retains in-frame clones only, with some absent. The V and J calls and clone size are taken from that table; D and trimming were inferred from the DNA. The table shows fewer than 200,000 clones, with roughly four fifths occurring only once. This receptor was identified in a woman in her 30s in good health and CMV-seronegative. Material: PBMCs.

The CDR3 DNA follows: TGTGCCAGCAGTTACTCGGGCGACTCCTACGAGCAGTACTTC. This gives the protein CASSYSGDSYEQYF. V is TRBV6-6 and J is TRBJ2-7; D gene uncertain. The CDR3 loop spans 14 amino acids. From germline, CDR1 is MNHNY and CDR2 SVGAGI (reference sequence). Trimming removed 0 bases from V and 0 bases from J, with 6 bases in between.